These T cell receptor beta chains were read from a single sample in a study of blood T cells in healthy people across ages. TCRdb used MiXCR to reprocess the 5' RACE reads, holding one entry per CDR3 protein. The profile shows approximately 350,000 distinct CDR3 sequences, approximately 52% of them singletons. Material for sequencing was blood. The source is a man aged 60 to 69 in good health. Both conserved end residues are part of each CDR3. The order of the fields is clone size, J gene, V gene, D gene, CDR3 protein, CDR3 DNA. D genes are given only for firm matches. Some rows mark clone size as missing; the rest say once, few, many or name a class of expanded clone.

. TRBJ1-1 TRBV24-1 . CATSDPMDTEAFF TGTGCCACCAGTGACCCTATGGACACAGAAGCTTTCTTT
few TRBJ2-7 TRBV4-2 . CASSQGLGGQVEQYF TGTGCCAGCAGCCAGGGCTTAGGGGGGCAAGTCGAGCAGTACTTC
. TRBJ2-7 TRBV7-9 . CASSSTVDYYEQYF TGTGCCAGCAGCTCGACGGTGGATTACTACGAGCAGTACTTC
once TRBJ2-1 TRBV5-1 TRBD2 CASSLGTSDSYNEQFF TGCGCCAGCAGCCTAGGGACTAGCGACTCCTACAATGAGCAGTTCTTC
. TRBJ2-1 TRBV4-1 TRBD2 CASSQGRGENSYNEQFF TGCGCCAGCAGCCAAGGCCGGGGGGAAAACTCCTACAATGAGCAGTTCTTC
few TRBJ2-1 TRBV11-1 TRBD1 CASSLATGVRSYNEQFF TGTGCCAGCAGCTTAGCGACAGGGGTTAGGTCCTACAATGAGCAGTTCTTC
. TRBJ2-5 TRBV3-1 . CASSPGFSDEQYF TGTGCCAGCAGCCCGGGTTTCTCGGATGAGCAGTACTTC
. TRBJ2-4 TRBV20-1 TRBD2 CSARELSSSGRNAENIQYF TGCAGTGCTAGAGAATTGTCGTCTAGCGGGAGAAATGCTGAAAACATTCAGTACTTC
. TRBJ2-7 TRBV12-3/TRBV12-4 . CASSFSRAEYEQYF TGTGCCAGCAGTTTTAGCAGGGCGGAGTACGAGCAGTACTTC
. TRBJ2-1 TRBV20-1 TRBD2 CSASLAGGPTDEQFF TGCAGTGCCTCTCTAGCGGGAGGGCCGACCGATGAGCAGTTCTTC
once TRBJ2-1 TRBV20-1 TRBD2 CSASISGSSYNEQFF TGCAGTGCCTCCATCAGCGGGAGCTCCTACAATGAGCAGTTCTTC
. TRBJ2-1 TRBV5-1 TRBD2 CASSFGLAGLLINEQFF TGCGCCAGCAGCTTCGGACTAGCGGGCCTTTTGATCAATGAGCAGTTCTTC
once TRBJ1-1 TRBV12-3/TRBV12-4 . CASSLGVREAFF TGTGCCAGCAGTTTGGGAGTTCGTGAAGCTTTCTTT
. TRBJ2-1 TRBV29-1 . CSVEEDSYNEQFF TGCAGCGTTGAAGAGGACAGCTACAATGAGCAGTTCTTC
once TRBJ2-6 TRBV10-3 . CAISESLGAGGANVLTF TGTGCCATCAGTGAGTCCTTAGGGGCAGGCGGGGCCAACGTCCTGACTTTC
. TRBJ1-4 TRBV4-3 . CASSPSGQSQGEKLFF TGCGCCAGCAGCCCCAGCGGACAGTCTCAAGGGGAAAAACTGTTTTTT
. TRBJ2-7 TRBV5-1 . CASSLVVDSYEQYF TGCGCCAGCAGCTTGGTCGTAGATAGCTACGAGCAGTACTTC
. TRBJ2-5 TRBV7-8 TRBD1 CASRSGQGASQETQYF TGTGCCAGCAGGTCCGGACAGGGGGCCTCCCAAGAGACCCAGTACTTC
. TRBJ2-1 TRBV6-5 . CASSSRTPSSYNEQFF TGCGCCAGCAGTTCCCGGACACCTAGCTCCTACAATGAGCAGTTCTTC
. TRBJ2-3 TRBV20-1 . CSARFRAFTDTQYF TGCAGTGCTAGGTTCAGGGCGTTCACAGATACGCAGTATTTT
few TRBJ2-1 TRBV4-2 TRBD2 CASSQDPGGTSGYNEQFF TGTGCCAGCAGCCAAGATCCGGGGGGGACTAGCGGGTACAATGAGCAGTTCTTC
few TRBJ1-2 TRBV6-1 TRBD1 CASTTDRGIGYTF TGTGCCAGCACTACCGACAGGGGTATTGGCTACACCTTC
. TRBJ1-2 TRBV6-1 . CASSEVGTTLYGYTF TGTGCCAGCAGTGAAGTTGGGACCACTCTATATGGCTACACCTTC
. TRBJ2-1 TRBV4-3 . CASSQDSSPNEQFF TGCGCCAGCAGCCAGGACTCCAGCCCCAATGAGCAGTTCTTC
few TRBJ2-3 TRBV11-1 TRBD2 CASSAKGLISGTSTDTQYF TGTGCCAGCAGCGCGAAGGGGCTTATAAGCGGGACTAGCACAGATACGCAGTATTTT
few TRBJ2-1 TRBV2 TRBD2 CASQREVNIEQFF TGTGCCAGCCAGCGGGAGGTTAACATTGAGCAGTTCTTC
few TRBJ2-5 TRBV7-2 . CASSSNLETQYF TGTGCCAGCAGCTCAAATCTGGAGACCCAGTACTTC
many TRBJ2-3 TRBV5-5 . CASSLVASQGKDTQYF TGTGCCAGCAGCTTGGTCGCGAGCCAGGGCAAAGATACGCAGTATTTT
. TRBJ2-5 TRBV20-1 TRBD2 CSAAGLTEETQYF TGCAGTGCTGCGGGACTAACCGAAGAGACCCAGTACTTC
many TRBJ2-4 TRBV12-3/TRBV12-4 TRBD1 CASSTRTGTAKNIQYF TGTGCCAGCAGTACACGGACAGGGACGGCCAAAAACATTCAGTACTTC
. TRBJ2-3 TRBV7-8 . CASSSRSSPTDTQYF TGTGCCAGCAGCTCTAGGTCCTCCCCCACAGATACGCAGTATTTT
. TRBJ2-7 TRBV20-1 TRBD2 CSARLAGGYNYEQYF TGCAGTGCTAGACTAGCGGGGGGCTACAACTACGAGCAGTACTTC
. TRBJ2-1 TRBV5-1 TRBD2 CASSSSPGGPWQFF TGCGCCAGCAGCAGTAGCCCGGGGGGACCGTGGCAGTTCTTC
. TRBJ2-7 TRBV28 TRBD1 CASRPGTGSSYEQYF TGTGCCAGCAGACCGGGGACAGGGAGCTCCTACGAGCAGTACTTC
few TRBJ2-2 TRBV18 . CASSLANQNTGELFF TGTGCCAGCTCGCTAGCCAATCAAAACACCGGGGAGCTGTTTTTT
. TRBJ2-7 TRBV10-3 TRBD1 CAITPGQGSSYEQYF TGTGCCATCACTCCAGGACAGGGAAGCTCCTACGAGCAGTACTTC
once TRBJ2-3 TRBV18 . CASSPMAGSDTQYF TGTGCCAGCTCACCAATGGCGGGTTCTGATACGCAGTATTTT
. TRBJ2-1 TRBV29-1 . CSVEGGGSYNEQFF TGCAGCGTTGAGGGGGGCGGTTCCTACAATGAGCAGTTCTTC
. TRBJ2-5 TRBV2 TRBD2 CASRGLAGVGETQYF TGTGCCAGCAGGGGACTAGCGGGGGTCGGAGAGACCCAGTACTTC
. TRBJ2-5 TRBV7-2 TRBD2 CASSLGTNLQETQYF TGTGCCAGCAGCCTCGGGACTAACTTACAAGAGACCCAGTACTTC
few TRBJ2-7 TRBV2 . CASSGGWREQYF TGTGCCAGCAGTGGCGGCTGGAGAGAGCAGTACTTC
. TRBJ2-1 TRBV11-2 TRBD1 CASSQDRGKGNEQFF TGTGCCAGCAGCCAGGACAGGGGAAAGGGCAATGAGCAGTTCTTC
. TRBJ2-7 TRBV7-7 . CASSLAPDYEQYF TGTGCTAGCAGCTTAGCGCCCGACTACGAGCAGTACTTC
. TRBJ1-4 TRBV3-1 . CASSPNRVDEKLFF TGTGCCAGCAGCCCCAACAGGGTTGATGAAAAACTGTTTTTT
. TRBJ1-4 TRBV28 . CASSPRGRDEKLFF TGTGCCAGCAGTCCCCGAGGACGGGATGAAAAACTGTTTTTT
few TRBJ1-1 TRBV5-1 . CASSLLTRGGRNTEAFF TGCGCCAGCAGCTTGTTGACTCGGGGGGGTCGGAACACTGAAGCTTTCTTT
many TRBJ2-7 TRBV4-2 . CASSQDLGPYEQYF TGTGCCAGCAGCCAAGACCTAGGCCCCTACGAGCAGTACTTC